These 11 T cell receptor beta chains were sequenced from one sample in a study of cytotoxic CD8 clonotypes in ibrutinib-treated CLL. Sequencing was performed with immunoSEQ multiplex PCR; in TCRdb, only in-frame clones are kept and a portion is missing. This table holds 40,000 or so clones, about 70% found once. Sequencing used PBMCs, obtained at disease progression, from a patient treated with ibrutinib. These receptors all come from a human donor with chronic lymphocytic leukemia.

CDR3 sequence (DNA): TGTGCCAGCAGTTACTCAACTAGCGGGGAATACGAGCAGTACTTC. It codes for CASSYSTSGEYEQYF. This chain links TRBV6-5 with TRBJ2-7, with 10 bases fitting TRBD2. J gave up 4 bases and V 0 bases, and 3 bases lay outside the gene matches. The CDR3 spans 15 residues. The germline CDR1 and CDR2 sequences are MNHEY and SVGAGI.

Note on this clone: The junction differs from germline at one of its ends, possibly a read error. The V and J genes are TRBV5-1 and TRBJ2-1, with 9 bases that match TRBD2. Germline values: CDR1 SGHRS, CDR2 YFSETQ. This CDR3 contains 13 residues. In DNA, the CDR3 is TGCGCCAGCAGCTTGGATGGCGGGAGGGCCGGTGTCTTC. Protein product: CASSLDGGRAGVF.

The chain has TRBV5-1 and TRBJ2-3, with 12 positions matching TRBD2. With V trimmed by 1 base and J by 0 bases, 6 bases remained unmatched. Germline CDR1 SGHRS, CDR2 YFSETQ. CDR3 length: 18 residues. CDR3 protein: CASSLSLAGGTSTDTQYF. The CDR3 DNA is TGCGCCAGCAGCTTGTCGCTAGCGGGGGGGACTAGCACAGATACGCAGTATTTT.

The chain couples TRBV28 to TRBJ1-2, with 7 bases matching TRBD1. V was pared by 5 bases and J by 2 bases, with 5 bases of the junction left unmatched. Germline V gene data show CDR1 as MDHEN and CDR2 as SYDVKM. The CDR3 runs 14 residues. For the CDR3, the DNA is TGTGCCAGCAGTCGACAGGGACTGAACTATGGCTACACCTTC. Amino acid sequence: CASSRQGLNYGYTF.

The genes are TRBV27 and TRBJ2-7, with 7 nucleotides matching TRBD2. J lost 3 bases, V lost 5 bases, and 4 bases had no gene match. The length of the CDR3 is 13 residues. Looked up from germline, CDR1 is MNHEY and CDR2 is SMNVEV (reference sequence). In DNA form, the CDR3 reads TGTGCCAGCAGTGGGGAGGGCCGCTACGAGCAGTACTTC. Translation gives CASSGEGRYEQYF.

J is TRBJ2-7 and V is TRBV4-1, with a weak D call TRBD1 (5 bases). V gave up 0 bases and J gave up 2 bases, with 17 bases separating them. CDR1 MGHRA and CDR2 YSYEKL come from the germline V gene. CDR3 length: 17 amino acids. The CDR3 loop is CASSQDVDPGSPYEQYF. Here the CDR3 DNA reads TGCGCCAGCAGCCAAGACGTGGACCCAGGGTCCCCCTACGAGCAGTACTTC.

The chain recombines TRBV7-9 with TRBJ1-3; possibly TRBD1 for D (6 bases). This CDR3 has 15 amino acids. CDR1 is SEHNR and CDR2 is FQNEAQ in the germline V gene (reference sequence). The V end lost 1 base, the J end lost 2 bases, and 9 bases lay between the germline ends. For the CDR3, the DNA is TGTGCCAGCAGCTTAGTGGCAGGGGCTGGAAACACCATATATTTT. As protein: CASSLVAGAGNTIYF. The complete variable domain, with remaining parts taken from reference TRBV7-9 and TRBJ1-3, reads DTGVSQNPRHKITKRGQNVTFRCDPISEHNRLYWYRQTLGQGPEFLTYFQNEAQLEKSRLLSDRFSAERPKGSFSTLEIQRTEQGDSAMYLCASSLVAGAGNTIYFGEGSWLTVV.

This clone was observed a single time. The chain joins TRBV25-1 to TRBJ2-2, with D possibly called TRBD1 or TRBD2 (5 bases each). V gave up 5 bases and J gave up 5 bases, with 15 bases separating them. The CDR3 spans 15 residues. Looked up from germline, CDR1 is MGHDK and CDR2 is SYGVNS. CDR3 nucleotides: TGTGCCAGCAGTACCAGACGAGGGGTGACCGGGGAGCTGTTTTTT. Encoded protein: CASSTRRGVTGELFF.

J is TRBJ2-1 and V is TRBV14, with D perhaps TRBD1 (6 bases). CDR3 length: 17 residues. Germline CDR1 reads SGHDN; CDR2 reads FVKESK. The ends were cut back, 4 bases at V and 0 bases at J, with 16 bases in the middle. CDR3 sequence (DNA): TGTGCCAGCAGCCTCCTTGGGGGCGTGAGCTCCTACAATGAGCAGTTCTTC. Its protein product is CASSLLGGVSSYNEQFF.

The rearrangement links TRBV10-3 to TRBJ1-3; a possible D gene is TRBD1 (6 bases). The germline V and J ends were trimmed by 5 bases and 0 bases, with 14 bases remaining between them. Germline V CDR1 and CDR2: ENHRY, SYGVKD. The CDR3 is 16 amino acids. CDR3 sequence reads: CAISLQQGPSGNTIYF. The CDR3 DNA is TGTGCCATCAGTCTTCAACAGGGACCCTCTGGAAACACCATATATTTT.

V usage is TRBV6-6 and J usage is TRBJ2-1; 8 positions match TRBD2. The CDR3 loop spans 13 amino acids. Germline CDR1 is MNHNY and CDR2 is SVGAGI (reference sequence). V lost 9 bases to trimming and J lost 5 bases; unmatched junction nucleotides: 6. The CDR3 DNA reads as TGTGCCAGTAGGTGGCGGGGGGACAATGAGCAGTTCTTC. Encoded protein: CASRWRGDNEQFF.